What follows are 5 T cell receptor beta chains derived from one specimen sequenced in a study of regulatory T cells in long-lasting Graves disease. Building the TCR beta libraries relied on iRepertoire HTBI primers, and CDR3 regions underwent Arm-PCR. TCRdb ran MiXCR on the multiplex PCR reads and lists one entry per CDR3 protein. The repertoire holds about 470,000 distinct CDR3 sequences, with about 15% as singletons. The time point here: newly diagnosed GD, antithyroid drugs for less than 3 months. There was RNA extracted from PBMCs, and the TCR library was made from it. Another study also made use of these data, one on T cells in Graves' hyperthyroidism and ophthalmopathy.

The sequencing used peripheral blood mononuclear cells (PBMCs), collected at new diagnosis, from a patient treated with antithyroid drugs. These receptors were collected from a woman aged 25-40 years with Graves disease.

This clonotype was observed a handful of times. The chain carries TRBV9 and TRBJ1-5; D is undetermined. V lost 4 bases to trimming and J lost 4 bases, with 9 bases between them. The CDR3 covers 13 residues. The V gene's germline CDR1 is SGDLS and CDR2 YYNGEE. In DNA, the CDR3 is TGTGCCAGCAGCCCTGGGGTGAATCAGCCCCAGCATTTT. This encodes CASSPGVNQPQHF. Supplemented by reference TRBV9 and TRBJ1-5, the full variable domain reads DSGVTQTPKHLITATGQRVTLRCSPRSGDLSVYWYQQSLDQGLQFLIQYYNGEERAKGNILERFSAQQFPDLHSELNLSSLELGDSALYFCASSPGVNQPQHFGDGTRLSIL.

The CDR3 loop reads CASSPGLAGLQETQYF. The CDR3 region has the DNA TGTGCCAGTAGTCCGGGACTAGCGGGGCTACAAGAGACCCAGTACTTC. V usage is TRBV19 and J usage is TRBJ2-5; 13 bases are a match to TRBD2. From germline, CDR1 is LNHDA and CDR2 SQIVND (reference sequence). The J segment lost 2 bases and the V segment lost 5 bases, leaving 5 bases of the junction unmatched. The CDR3 has 16 residues.

This clonotype was observed a handful of times. The rearrangement links TRBV28 to TRBJ1-4, with 10 bases that match TRBD1. Per the germline V gene, CDR1 is MDHEN and CDR2 is SYDVKM. Unmatched junction bases numbered 12, after V lost 7 bases and J lost 7 bases. This CDR3 contains 16 residues. For the CDR3, the DNA is TGTGCCAGCACCCTGGGTGGACAGGGGGTTCGTGAAAAACTGTTTTTT. It codes for CASTLGGQGVREKLFF.

This clonotype turned up a few times. The chain couples TRBV19 to TRBJ1-4; D is unresolved. Trimming took off 5 bases at V and 8 bases at J, with 21 bases between the two ends. The CDR3 spans 16 residues. Germline V CDR1 and CDR2: LNHDA, SQIVND (reference sequence). The CDR3 loop is CASSYIRPGRDEKLFF. CDR3 in DNA: TGTGCCAGTAGTTATATCCGTCCCGGGAGAGACGAAAAACTGTTTTTT.

The chain employs TRBV30 and TRBJ2-7; possible D gene TRBD2, 6 bases. CDR1 is GTSNPN, CDR2 SVGIG, per germline (reference sequence). This CDR3 has 15 residues. The V end was cut by 8 bases, the J end by 2 bases, with 22 bases between. The CDR3 nucleotides read TGTGCCGCAGACGGGTGGGGGGTCTCGGCCTACGAGCAGTACTTC. Translating it yields CAADGWGVSAYEQYF.